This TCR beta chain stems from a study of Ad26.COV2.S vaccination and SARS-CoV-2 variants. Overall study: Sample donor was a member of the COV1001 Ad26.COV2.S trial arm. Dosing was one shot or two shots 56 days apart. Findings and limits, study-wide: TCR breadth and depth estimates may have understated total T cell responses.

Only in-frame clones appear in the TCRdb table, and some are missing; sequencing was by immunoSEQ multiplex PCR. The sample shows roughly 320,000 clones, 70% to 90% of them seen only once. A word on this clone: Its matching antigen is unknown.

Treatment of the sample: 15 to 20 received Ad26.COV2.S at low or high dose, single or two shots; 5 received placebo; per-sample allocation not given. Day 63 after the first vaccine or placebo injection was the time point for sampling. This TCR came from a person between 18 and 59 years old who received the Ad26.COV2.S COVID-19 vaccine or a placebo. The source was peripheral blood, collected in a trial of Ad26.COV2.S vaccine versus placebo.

The CDR3: CASSPGAPSYNEQFF. CDR3 nucleotide sequence: TGTGCCAGCAGCCCAGGGGCCCCGTCCTACAATGAGCAGTTCTTC. The chain couples TRBV7-9 to TRBJ2-1; tentatively, D is TRBD1 (6 bases). The germline gives CDR1 SEHNR, CDR2 FQNEAQ (reference sequence). There are 15 residues in the CDR3. Trimming removed 5 bases at V and 1 base at J, with 12 bases between.